These 15 T cell receptor beta chains originate from one sample sequenced in a study of T cell changes during pregnancy in multiple sclerosis. Using immunoSEQ multiplex PCR, the repertoire was profiled, and TCRdb retains in-frame clones only, with some absent. The sample yields about 69,000 clones, approximately 91% seen once. Sequencing was performed on peripheral blood, taken before pregnancy. These TCRs come from a female donor with multiple sclerosis, enrolled in a pregnancy study.

This chain connects TRBV10-2 to TRBJ1-2; 11 nucleotides agree with TRBD1. The germline gives CDR1 WSHSY, CDR2 SAAADI. The CDR3 runs to 15 residues. The trim removed 6 bases at V and 2 bases at J, leaving 5 bases unmatched. In nucleotides, the CDR3 is TGCGCCAGCAGGGCGGGACAGGGGGAGAACTATGGCTACACCTTC. This gives the protein CASRAGQGENYGYTF.

This CDR3 is CASSPRDRTIYGYTF. The CDR3 region has the DNA TGTGCCAGCAGCCCACGGGACAGGACGATCTATGGCTACACCTTC. The rearrangement uses TRBV7-2 and TRBJ1-2; 8 bases fit TRBD1. Germline V CDR1 and CDR2: SGHTA, FQGNSA. The V and J ends lost 5 bases and 4 bases, in that order; junction bases with no gene match: 9. This CDR3 has 15 amino acids.

The chain has TRBV2 and TRBJ1-5, with no clear D. The germline V and J ends were trimmed by 3 bases and 6 bases, with 3 bases remaining between them. There are 11 residues in the CDR3. The germline V gene has CDR1 SNHLY and CDR2 FYNNEI. CDR3 in amino acids: CASSDGQPQHF. Here the CDR3 DNA reads TGTGCCAGCAGTGACGGTCAGCCCCAGCATTTT.

The chain is built from TRBV4-2 and TRBJ2-7; perhaps TRBD2 as D (6 bases). Per the germline V gene, CDR1 is LGHNA and CDR2 is YNFKEQ. V gave up 2 bases and J gave up 5 bases, with 19 bases separating them. CDR3 length: 16 amino acids. CDR3 nucleotides: TGTGCCAGCAGCCAAACTCCTGAGCTGGGGGGTAACGAGCAGTACTTC. Translated: CASSQTPELGGNEQYF.

The gene calls are TRBV5-4 and TRBJ1-4, with a weak D call TRBD1 (6 bases). Germline CDR1 and CDR2: SGHNT and YYREEE (reference sequence). Trimming removed 0 bases from V and 7 bases from J, with 7 bases in between. This CDR3 contains 13 residues. This CDR3 reads CASSLGTAEKLFF. The CDR3, as DNA: TGTGCCAGCAGCTTGGGGACAGCTGAAAAACTGTTTTTT.

The V call is TRBV6-1, the J call TRBJ1-4, with D perhaps TRBD1 (6 bases). V was trimmed by 4 bases and J by 5 bases, leaving 8 bases between them. CDR3 length equals 13 residues. Germline CDR1 and CDR2: MNHNS and SASEGT. CDR3: CASSGTANEKLFF. The CDR3 DNA reads TGTGCCAGCAGTGGGACAGCGAATGAAAAACTGTTTTTT.

The chain recombines TRBV7-2 with TRBJ2-3; tentatively, D is TRBD1 (5 bases). V was cut by 10 bases and J by 0 bases, with 14 bases left in between. This CDR3 is 14 amino acids long. Germline assignment: CDR1 SGHTA and CDR2 FQGNSA. The CDR3 DNA follows: TGTGCCACCACTAAGACAGTCAGCACAGATACGCAGTATTTT. As protein: CATTKTVSTDTQYF. Using reference TRBV7-2 and TRBJ2-3 for the parts outside the CDR3, the full variable domain is GAGVSQSPSNKVTEKGKDVELRCDPISGHTALYWYRQSLGQGLEFLIYFQGNSAPDKSGLPSDRFSAERTGGSVSTLTIQRTQQEDSAVYLCATTKTVSTDTQYFGPGTRLTVL.

The J gene is TRBJ1-2, the V gene TRBV7-9; D gene ambiguous. The CDR3 covers 12 residues. The ends were cut back, 5 bases at V and 6 bases at J, with 10 bases in the middle. The V gene's germline CDR1 is SEHNR and CDR2 FQNEAQ (reference sequence). The CDR3 is CASSPNLNGYTF. As DNA, the CDR3 is TGTGCCAGCAGCCCCAACCTAAATGGCTACACCTTC.

This rearrangement joins TRBV6-5 to TRBJ1-3; possible D gene TRBD1, 6 bases. The V end was cut by 10 bases, the J end by 1 base, with 11 bases between. Germline CDR1 is MNHEY and CDR2 is SVGAGI. The CDR3 runs to 13 residues. CDR3 sequence: CATQGFSGNTIYF. CDR3 nucleotide sequence: TGTGCCACACAGGGTTTTTCTGGAAACACCATATATTTT.

V is TRBV5-1 and J is TRBJ2-1, with D unresolved. Trimming cost V 0 bases and J 2 bases, with 9 bases left between them. The CDR3 runs 15 residues. Germline lookup yields CDR1 SGHRS and CDR2 YFSETQ. The CDR3 is CASSLALGPYNEQFF. The CDR3 DNA is TGCGCCAGCAGCTTGGCTCTTGGGCCCTACAATGAGCAGTTCTTC.

The chain combines TRBV18 with TRBJ2-7; 8 bases are shared with TRBD1. In germline, CDR1 is KGHSH, CDR2 LQKENI. This CDR3 spans 14 amino acids. Germline trimming cut 8 bases from V and 2 bases from J; bases unmatched to any gene: 8. CDR3 in DNA: TGTGCCAGCAGGCACAGGGGGACCACCTACGAGCAGTACTTC. It is translated as CASRHRGTTYEQYF.

Only one count was recorded for this clone. This sequence joins TRBV5-1 and TRBJ2-1; D gene unclear. Germline-derived CDR1 and CDR2 are SGHRS and YFSETQ. The CDR3 length is 14 residues. Trimming stripped 0 bases from V and 5 bases from J, with 9 bases between. CDR3 DNA: TGCGCCAGCAGCTTGGTTGGCAGTGACAATGAGCAGTTCTTC. Protein product: CASSLVGSDNEQFF. The full variable domain, completed using reference TRBV5-1 and TRBJ2-1, is KAGVTQTPRYLIKTRGQQVTLSCSPISGHRSVSWYQQTPGQGLQFLFEYFSETQRNKGNFPGRFSGRQFSNSRSEMNVSTLELGDSALYLCASSLVGSDNEQFFGPGTRLTVL.

V and J are TRBV28 and TRBJ1-2; 7 bases match TRBD1. CDR1 is MDHEN, CDR2 SYDVKM, per germline. The CDR3 is 13 amino acids. The junction had 3 bases not matched to a gene; V was cut back by 2 bases and J by 6 bases. For the CDR3, the DNA is TGTGCCAGCAGTTTAAGACAGGGTCATGGCTACACCTTC. It translates to CASSLRQGHGYTF.

The chain joins TRBV10-3 to TRBJ2-1; D unresolved. The CDR3 loop spans 13 amino acids. V lost 2 bases to trimming and J lost 8 bases, with 10 bases between them. Germline V CDR1 and CDR2: ENHRY, SYGVKD. The CDR3 region has the DNA TGTGCCATCAGTGAGGGTAGCCTGGATGAGCAGTTCTTC. This encodes CAISEGSLDEQFF.

This chain joins TRBV20-1 and TRBJ2-5; no definite D call. Trimming shortened V by 3 bases and J by 7 bases, and 9 bases separated the two germline ends. The germline V gene encodes CDR1 DFQATT and CDR2 SNEGSKA (reference sequence). The CDR3 consists of 11 residues. As DNA, the CDR3 is TGCAGTGCTAGCATCCAATGGACCCAGTACTTC. Translation gives CSASIQWTQYF.